The 5 T cell receptor beta chains below come from one sample, sequenced in a study of vaccination effects on CD4 cells after COVID-19 (dated by TCRdb to between 2020 and 2023). These TCRs are of unknown antigen specificity. Library creation used the immunoSEQ multiplex PCR assay. TCRdb obtained this table from immuneACCESS and retained in-frame rearrangements with V and J assigned. These tables miss some clones; where compared with another copy, unresolved V genes account for less than half of the shortfall, and the remainder is unexplained. This sample is represented by under 30,000 clones; over 60% of them were singletons. The ten largest clones capture approximately 10% of the sample. In the ViraFEST assay, PBMC were stimulated with viral peptide pools, and antigen-specific CD4+ T cell clonotypes were then identified by expansion using TCR sequencing. After approximately eleven days of culture, CD4+ T cells were isolated with the EasySep CD4+ T cell isolation kit. The absence of prior SARS-CoV-2 infection in healthy vaccine recipients was confirmed by negative nucleocapsid antibodies before and after vaccination.

The sample here was CD4+ T cells from PBMCs cultured with HCoV-NL63 spike peptides, taken before COVID-19 vaccination. The sample's cell subset or site label, in plain terms: HCoV-NL63 spike overlapping peptide pool stimulation. The receptors were sampled from a human donor who received a COVID-19 vaccine.

The sample holds a few counts of this clone. This rearrangement joins TRBV27 to TRBJ1-1, with D perhaps matching TRBD1 (5 bases). This CDR3 region has 14 residues. Trimming removed 5 bases from V and 6 bases from J, with 16 bases in between. Germline V gene lookup returns CDR1 MNHEY and CDR2 SMNVEV (reference sequence). The CDR3 DNA sequence: TGTGCCAGCAGTCCGGCCGACAGACCGGCTGAAGCTTTCTTT. Amino acids: CASSPADRPAEAFF.

V and J are TRBV5-1 and TRBJ2-5; D remains ambiguous. Germline CDR1 and CDR2: SGHRS and YFSETQ. Deletions cut 1 base from V and 0 bases from J, with 10 bases between. The CDR3 has 15 amino acids. The CDR3 nucleotides read TGCGCCAGCAGCTTGTGGTCACTGAACCAAGAGACCCAGTACTTC. Its protein product is CASSLWSLNQETQYF. Combining the CDR3 with reference TRBV5-1 and TRBJ2-5 gives the whole variable domain KAGVTQTPRYLIKTRGQQVTLSCSPISGHRSVSWYQQTPGQGLQFLFEYFSETQRNKGNFPGRFSGRQFSNSRSEMNVSTLELGDSALYLCASSLWSLNQETQYFGPGTRLLVL.

This clone was found a few times. V and J are TRBV29-1 and TRBJ2-4; no firm D call. Germline CDR1 reads SQVTM; CDR2 reads ANQGSEA. Trimming took 3 bases from V and 7 from J, leaving 10 bases between them. The CDR3 spans 12 residues. The DNA for the CDR3 is TGCAGCGTTGATCGGCAGGATAACATTCAGTACTTC. Its protein product is CSVDRQDNIQYF.

The rearrangement links TRBV7-2 to TRBJ2-5; 8 bases line up with TRBD1. Looked up from germline, CDR1 is SGHTA and CDR2 is FQGNSA. V lost 5 bases, J lost 0 bases, and 11 bases stayed unmatched. CDR3 length: 17 amino acids. The CDR3 spells CASSNPWTGRNQETQYF. DNA of the CDR3: TGTGCCAGCAGCAATCCTTGGACAGGGCGTAACCAAGAGACCCAGTACTTC. The variable domain in full, with the rest retrieved from reference TRBV7-2 and TRBJ2-5, is GAGVSQSPSNKVTEKGKDVELRCDPISGHTALYWYRQSLGQGLEFLIYFQGNSAPDKSGLPSDRFSAERTGGSVSTLTIQRTQQEDSAVYLCASSNPWTGRNQETQYFGPGTRLLVL.

The rearrangement uses TRBV4-1 and TRBJ2-2, with a tentative D call TRBD2 (6 bases). Germline loops: CDR1 MGHRA, CDR2 YSYEKL. The CDR3 loop spans 19 amino acids. Trimming shortened V by 1 base and J by 0 bases, and 18 bases separated the two germline ends. The CDR3 sequence is CASSQARIFSGPNTGELFF. The DNA of the CDR3 is TGCGCCAGCAGCCAAGCCCGGATATTTAGCGGACCGAACACCGGGGAGCTGTTTTTT.